The T cell receptor beta chain described here comes from a study of regulatory T cells in long-lasting Graves disease. This clonotype was counted many times. Researchers made TCR beta libraries by using iRepertoire HTBI primers and running Arm-PCR on CDR3 regions. Authors' data handling: The study identified about 60 TRBV and 14 to 15 TRBJ segments across samples. TCRdb reprocessed the multiplex PCR reads with MiXCR, giving one entry per CDR3 protein. The V and J calls were not made by the authors but by TCRdb's processing. The data show hundreds of thousands of distinct CDR3 sequences, approximately 16% seen once. Per germline, CDR1 MDHEN and CDR2 SYDVKM. The CDR3 extends over 11 amino acids. V was trimmed by 7 bases and J by 7 bases, leaving 10 bases between them. Documented time point: newly diagnosed GD, antithyroid drugs for less than 3 months. Making the TCR library involved RNA that had been extracted from PBMCs. EDTA tubes were used for drawing 8 to 9 milliliters of peripheral blood.

A further study also used this sample, focusing on T cells in Graves' hyperthyroidism and ophthalmopathy.

The chain is built from TRBV28 and TRBJ1-1; D ambiguous. The clonotype was recovered from a woman aged 25 to 45 with Graves disease. This material consisted of peripheral blood mononuclear cells (PBMCs), taken at new diagnosis, from a patient treated with antithyroid drugs. Here the CDR3 reads CASTNTLEAFF. In DNA form, the CDR3 reads TGTGCCAGCACCAACACACTTGAAGCTTTCTTT.